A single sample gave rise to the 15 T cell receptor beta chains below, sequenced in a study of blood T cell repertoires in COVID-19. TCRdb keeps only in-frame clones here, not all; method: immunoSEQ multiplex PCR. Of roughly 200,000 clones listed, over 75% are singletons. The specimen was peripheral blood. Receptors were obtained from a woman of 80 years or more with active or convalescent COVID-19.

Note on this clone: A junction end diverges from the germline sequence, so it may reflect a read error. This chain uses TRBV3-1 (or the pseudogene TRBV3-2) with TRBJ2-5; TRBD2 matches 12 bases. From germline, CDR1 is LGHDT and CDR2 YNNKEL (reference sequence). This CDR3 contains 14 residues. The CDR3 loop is CASSQGTSGVPANF. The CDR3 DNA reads TGTGCCAGCAGCCAAGGGACTAGCGGGGTCCCTGCTAACTTC.

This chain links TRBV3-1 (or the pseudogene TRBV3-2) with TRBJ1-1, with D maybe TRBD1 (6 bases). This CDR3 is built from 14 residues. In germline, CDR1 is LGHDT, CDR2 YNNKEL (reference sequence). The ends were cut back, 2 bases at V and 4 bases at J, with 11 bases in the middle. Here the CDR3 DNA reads TGTGCCAGCAGCCAAAACAGGGCCGCCACTGAAGCTTTCTTT. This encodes CASSQNRAATEAFF.

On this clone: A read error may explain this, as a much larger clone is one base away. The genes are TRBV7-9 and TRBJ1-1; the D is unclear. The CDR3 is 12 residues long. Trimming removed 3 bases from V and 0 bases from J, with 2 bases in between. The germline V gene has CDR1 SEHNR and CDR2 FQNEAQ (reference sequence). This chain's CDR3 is CASSFVNTEAFF. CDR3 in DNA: TGTGCCAGCAGCTTCGTGAACACTGAAGCTTTCTTT.

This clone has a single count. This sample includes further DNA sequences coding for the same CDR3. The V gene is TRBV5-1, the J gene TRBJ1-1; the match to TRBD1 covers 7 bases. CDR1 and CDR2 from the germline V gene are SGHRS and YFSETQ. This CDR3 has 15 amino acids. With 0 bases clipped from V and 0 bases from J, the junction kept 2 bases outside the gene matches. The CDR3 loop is CASSLGTGMNTEAFF. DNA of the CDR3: TGCGCCAGCAGCTTGGGGACAGGCATGAACACTGAAGCTTTCTTT. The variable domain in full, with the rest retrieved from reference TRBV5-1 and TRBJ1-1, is KAGVTQTPRYLIKTRGQQVTLSCSPISGHRSVSWYQQTPGQGLQFLFEYFSETQRNKGNFPGRFSGRQFSNSRSEMNVSTLELGDSALYLCASSLGTGMNTEAFFGQGTRLTVV.

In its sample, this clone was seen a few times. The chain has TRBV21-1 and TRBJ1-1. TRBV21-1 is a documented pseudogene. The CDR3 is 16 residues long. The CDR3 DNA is TGTGCCAGCAGCACAAACGGGGGAATCGAAGACACTGAAGCTTTCTTT. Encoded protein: CASSTNGGIEDTEAFF.

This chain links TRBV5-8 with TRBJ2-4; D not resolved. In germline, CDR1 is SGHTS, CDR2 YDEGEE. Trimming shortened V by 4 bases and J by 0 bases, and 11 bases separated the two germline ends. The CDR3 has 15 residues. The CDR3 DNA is TGTGCCAGCAGCCTAGGATCAACAGCCAAAAACATTCAGTACTTC. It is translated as CASSLGSTAKNIQYF. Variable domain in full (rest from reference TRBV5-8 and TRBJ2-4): EAGVTQSPTHLIKTRGQQATLRCSPISGHTSVYWYQQALGLGLQFLLWYDEGEERNRGNFPPRFSGRQFPNYSSELNVNALELEDSALYLCASSLGSTAKNIQYFGAGTRLSVL.

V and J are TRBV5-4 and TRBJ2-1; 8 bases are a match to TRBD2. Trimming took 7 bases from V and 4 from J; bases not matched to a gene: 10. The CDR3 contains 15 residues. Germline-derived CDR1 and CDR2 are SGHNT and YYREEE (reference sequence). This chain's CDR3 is CASSISGGMYNEQFF. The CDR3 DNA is TGTGCCAGCTCCATCTCGGGGGGGATGTACAATGAGCAGTTCTTC.

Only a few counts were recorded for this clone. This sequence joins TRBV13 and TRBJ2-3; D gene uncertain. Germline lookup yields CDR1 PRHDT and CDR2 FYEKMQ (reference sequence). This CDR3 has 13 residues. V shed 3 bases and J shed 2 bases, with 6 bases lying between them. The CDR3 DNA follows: TGTGCCAGCAGCTTGCTAGACACAGATACGCAGTATTTT. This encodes CASSLLDTDTQYF.

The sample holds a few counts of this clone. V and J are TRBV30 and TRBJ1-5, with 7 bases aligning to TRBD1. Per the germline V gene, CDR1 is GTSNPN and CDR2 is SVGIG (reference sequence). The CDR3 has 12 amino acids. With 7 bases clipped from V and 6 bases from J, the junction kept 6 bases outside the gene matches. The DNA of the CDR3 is TGTGCCTCAACGACAGGGTCTCAGCCCCAGCATTTT. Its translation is CASTTGSQPQHF. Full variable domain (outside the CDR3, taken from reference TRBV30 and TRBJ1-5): SQTIHQWPATLVQPVGSPLSLECTVEGTSNPNLYWYRQAAGRGLQLLFYSVGIGQISSEVPQNLSASRPQDRQFILSSKKLLLSDSGFYLCASTTGSQPQHFGDGTRLSIL.

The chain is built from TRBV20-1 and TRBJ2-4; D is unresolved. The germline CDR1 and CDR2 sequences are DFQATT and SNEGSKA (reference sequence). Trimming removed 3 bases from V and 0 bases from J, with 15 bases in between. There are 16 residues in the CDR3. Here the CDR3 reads CSASVLSLLAKNIQYF. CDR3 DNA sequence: TGCAGTGCTAGTGTGTTGAGTCTACTAGCCAAAAACATTCAGTACTTC.

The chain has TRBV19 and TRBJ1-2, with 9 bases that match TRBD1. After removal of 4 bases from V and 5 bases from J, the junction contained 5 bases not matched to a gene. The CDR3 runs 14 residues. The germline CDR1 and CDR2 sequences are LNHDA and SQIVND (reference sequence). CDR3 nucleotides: TGTGCCAGTAGTACCGACAGGGGGAAGTATGGCTACACCTTC. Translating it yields CASSTDRGKYGYTF.

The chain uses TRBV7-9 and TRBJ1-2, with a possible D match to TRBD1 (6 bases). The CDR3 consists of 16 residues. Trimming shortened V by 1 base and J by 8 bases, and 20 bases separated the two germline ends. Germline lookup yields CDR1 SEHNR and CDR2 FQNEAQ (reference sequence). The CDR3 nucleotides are TGTGCCAGCAGCTTAGGCATAGGGGCAGGGGCTGACGGCTACACCTTC. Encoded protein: CASSLGIGAGADGYTF.

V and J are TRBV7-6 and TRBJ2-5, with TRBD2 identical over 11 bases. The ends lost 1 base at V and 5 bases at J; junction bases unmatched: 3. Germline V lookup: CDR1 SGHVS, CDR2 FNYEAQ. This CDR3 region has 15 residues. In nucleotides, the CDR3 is TGTGCCAGCAGCTTAGGACTAGCGGGGAGGGAGACCCAGTACTTC. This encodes CASSLGLAGRETQYF.

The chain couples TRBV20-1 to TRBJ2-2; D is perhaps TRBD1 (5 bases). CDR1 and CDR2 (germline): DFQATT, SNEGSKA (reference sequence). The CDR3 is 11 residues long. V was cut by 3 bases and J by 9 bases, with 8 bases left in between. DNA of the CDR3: TGCAGTGCTAGGTTGGGGCGGGAGCTGTTTTTT. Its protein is CSARLGRELFF.

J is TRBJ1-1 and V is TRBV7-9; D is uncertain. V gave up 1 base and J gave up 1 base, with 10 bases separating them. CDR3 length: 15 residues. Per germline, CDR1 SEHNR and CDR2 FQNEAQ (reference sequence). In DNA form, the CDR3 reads TGTGCCAGCAGCTTAGTCGTCGCGGGGAACACTGAAGCTTTCTTT. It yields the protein CASSLVVAGNTEAFF. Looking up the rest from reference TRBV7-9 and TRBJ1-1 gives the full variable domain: DTGVSQNPRHKITKRGQNVTFRCDPISEHNRLYWYRQTLGQGPEFLTYFQNEAQLEKSRLLSDRFSAERPKGSFSTLEIQRTEQGDSAMYLCASSLVVAGNTEAFFGQGTRLTVV.